This record concerns one T cell receptor (beta chain) sequence. These data come from a study of CD8 T cells in Susac syndrome. V gave up 0 bases and J gave up 7 bases; unmatched junction bases: 2. The CDR3 runs to 13 residues. CDR1 and CDR2 from the germline V gene are MNHNS and SASEGT. RNA amounts of roughly 0.45 to 1 ug underwent reverse transcription with random hexamers. It was immunoSEQ multiplex PCR that amplified TCR beta CDR3 across 54 Vbeta and 13 Jbeta. TCRdb re-analysed the immunoSEQ multiplex PCR reads in MiXCR, keeping a single row per CDR3 protein. This sample has about 140,000 distinct CDR3 sequences; roughly 94% occur once, and the top ten carry under 0.2%.

This rearrangement joins TRBV6-1 to TRBJ1-2, with TRBD1 matching over 7 bases. Specimen: CD8+ T cells from PBMCs. This clonotype was obtained from a human donor with Susac syndrome. CDR3 loop: CASSEAQGSGYTF. CDR3 coding DNA: TGTGCCAGCAGTGAAGCACAGGGGTCTGGCTACACCTTC.